One sample yielded the 30 T cell receptor beta chains listed below, sequenced in a study of blood T cell repertoires in COVID-19. The data were produced by immunoSEQ multiplex PCR, yet TCRdb's version contains in-frame clones alone and is incomplete. Here the sample spans tens of thousands of clones, 80% to 85% being singletons. The sample comprised peripheral blood. These receptors all stem from a human donor in a cohort sampled during active COVID-19.

The V and J genes are TRBV6-6 and TRBJ2-7; D unresolved. Germline CDR1 reads MNHNY; CDR2 reads SVGAGI (reference sequence). Trimming took off 3 bases at V and 7 bases at J, with 10 bases between the two ends. The CDR3 loop spans 12 amino acids. This CDR3 is CASSYTVVEQYF. CDR3 sequence (DNA): TGTGCCAGCAGTTATACAGTGGTAGAGCAGTACTTC.

This sequence joins TRBV19 and TRBJ2-1; 10 nucleotides match TRBD1. Per the germline V gene, CDR1 is LNHDA and CDR2 is SQIVND (reference sequence). The CDR3 sequence is 15 residues long. The J segment lost 8 bases and the V segment lost 5 bases, leaving 9 bases of the junction unmatched. The CDR3 DNA is TGTGCCAGTAGTTCCCGTGACAGGGGGCTCGATGAGCAGTTCTTC. Protein product: CASSSRDRGLDEQFF.

The gene calls are TRBV4-1 and TRBJ2-3; weak D call: TRBD2 (6 bases). CDR3 length equals 19 residues. CDR1 MGHRA and CDR2 YSYEKL come from the germline V gene. V lost 0 bases and J lost 2, with 21 bases in between. The DNA for the CDR3 is TGCGCCAGCAGCCAAGACCATTCCTCTGGGCGGGGATACACAGATACGCAGTATTTT. It codes for CASSQDHSSGRGYTDTQYF.

This clone was seen a handful of times. The chain uses TRBV12-3 or TRBV12-4 and TRBJ1-2; 11 bases line up with TRBD1. There are 12 residues in the CDR3. After removal of 6 bases from V and 8 bases from J, the junction contained 2 bases not matched to a gene. CDR3 DNA sequence: TGTGCCAGCAGGGGGACAGGGGGAGGCTACACCTTC. Translating it yields CASRGTGGGYTF.

This clone was counted once. This chain joins TRBV9 and TRBJ2-3; 8 bases match TRBD1. CDR1 SGDLS and CDR2 YYNGEE come from the germline V gene. The CDR3 spans 15 residues. V dropped 3 bases and J dropped 3; count of bases not matched to a gene: 6. In DNA form, the CDR3 reads TGTGCCAGCAGCGACCCAGGGGGCGGGACAGATACGCAGTATTTT. Translation gives CASSDPGGGTDTQYF. The variable domain in full, completed from reference TRBV9 and TRBJ2-3, reads DSGVTQTPKHLITATGQRVTLRCSPRSGDLSVYWYQQSLDQGLQFLIQYYNGEERAKGNILERFSAQQFPDLHSELNLSSLELGDSALYFCASSDPGGGTDTQYFGPGTRLTVL.

The chain joins TRBV10-2 to TRBJ2-3; 10 nucleotides align to TRBD2. J lost 4 bases, V lost 6 bases, and 10 bases had no gene match. Germline values: CDR1 WSHSY, CDR2 SAAADI. The CDR3 covers 16 residues. CDR3 sequence (DNA): TGCGCCAGCAGAACTAGCGGGGAACCGATGGCAGATACGCAGTATTTT. It yields the protein CASRTSGEPMADTQYF.

The chain joins TRBV20-1 to TRBJ2-7, with 8 nucleotides matching TRBD1. CDR1 and CDR2 (germline): DFQATT, SNEGSKA (reference sequence). The trim removed 3 bases at V and 2 bases at J, leaving 6 bases unmatched. The CDR3 sequence is 14 residues long. The CDR3 bases are TGCAGTGCTAGTAAGCAGGGGGCTACCTACGAGCAGTACTTC. Protein product: CSASKQGATYEQYF.

The V and J genes are TRBV5-1 and TRBJ2-3; weak D call: TRBD1 (6 bases). The germline gives CDR1 SGHRS, CDR2 YFSETQ. The germline V and J ends were trimmed by 2 bases and 1 base, with 11 bases remaining between them. CDR3 length equals 15 residues. The CDR3 loop is CASSLRAGGTDTQYF. The CDR3 DNA is TGCGCCAGCAGCTTAAGGGCAGGGGGCACAGATACGCAGTATTTT.

Many counts were recorded for this clone. This chain uses TRBV20-1 with TRBJ1-1, with D possibly TRBD1 on 6 matching bases. Trimming cost V 3 bases and J 3 bases, with 14 bases left between them. The V gene's germline CDR1 is DFQATT and CDR2 SNEGSKA (reference sequence). There are 14 residues in the CDR3. Written as DNA, the CDR3 is TGCAGTGCTAGTGTTCAGGGGTCCTACACTGAAGCTTTCTTT. It specifies CSASVQGSYTEAFF.

This clone has more than one count but fewer than ten. This rearrangement joins TRBV7-9 to TRBJ2-1; 7 positions agree with TRBD2. This CDR3 is built from 15 residues. The V and J ends lost 3 bases and 4 bases, in that order; junction bases with no gene match: 6. CDR1 SEHNR and CDR2 FQNEAQ come from the germline V gene (reference sequence). The CDR3 sequence: CASSFGLAEYNEQFF. CDR3 DNA: TGTGCCAGCAGCTTTGGGCTAGCGGAGTACAATGAGCAGTTCTTC.

J is TRBJ1-3 and V is TRBV3-1 (or the pseudogene TRBV3-2), with unresolved D. Germline V gene sequence: CDR1 LGHDT, CDR2 YNNKEL (reference sequence). The ends were cut back, 4 bases at V and 0 bases at J, with 10 bases in the middle. This CDR3 contains 15 residues. CDR3 in amino acids: CASSPFSGSGNTIYF. For the CDR3, the DNA is TGTGCCAGCAGCCCGTTCTCAGGCTCTGGAAACACCATATATTTT.

This clone was seen once. V is TRBV4-1 and J is TRBJ1-1, with 8 bases aligning to TRBD1. J gave up 5 bases and V 2 bases, and 7 bases lay outside the gene matches. The CDR3 spans 15 residues. The germline CDR1 and CDR2 sequences are MGHRA and YSYEKL. CDR3 residues: CASSQPTGGLTEAFF. The CDR3 DNA reads as TGCGCCAGCAGCCAACCCACAGGGGGATTAACTGAAGCTTTCTTT.

The chain is built from TRBV5-1 and TRBJ2-5; perhaps TRBD2 as D (6 bases). Germline lookup yields CDR1 SGHRS and CDR2 YFSETQ. CDR3 length: 13 residues. V lost 5 bases and J 5 bases, leaving 13 bases between the germline ends. The CDR3 nucleotides are TGCGCCAGCAGTCCTACTAGCAGGGAGACCCAGTACTTC. Translated, it gives CASSPTSRETQYF.

The chain is built from TRBV3-1 (or the pseudogene TRBV3-2) and TRBJ2-4; D perhaps matches TRBD2 (6 bases). Trimming cost V 8 bases and J 0 bases, with 11 bases left between them. The CDR3 is 14 amino acids. The V gene's germline CDR1 is LGHDT and CDR2 YNNKEL (reference sequence). CDR3 residues: CASGDSLAKNIQYF. The CDR3 nucleotides are TGTGCCAGCGGGGACTCCCTAGCCAAAAACATTCAGTACTTC.

V gene TRBV10-3 combines with J gene TRBJ2-6, with 11 bases lining up with TRBD1. CDR3 length equals 16 residues. V dropped 7 bases and J dropped 2; count of bases not matched to a gene: 4. Germline CDR1 and CDR2: ENHRY and SYGVKD. The CDR3 here is CAITPGQGAGANVLTF. CDR3 DNA: TGTGCCATCACCCCGGGACAGGGGGCTGGGGCCAACGTCCTGACTTTC.

The chain recombines TRBV11-1 with TRBJ1-1; possible D gene TRBD1, 5 bases. The CDR3 is 15 amino acids. Germline loops: CDR1 SGHAT, CDR2 FQDESV (reference sequence). V shed 5 bases and J shed 0 bases, with 13 bases lying between them. The CDR3 DNA follows: TGTGCCAGCAGCCGGGGGAAAGGGTTGAACACTGAAGCTTTCTTT. Translated, it gives CASSRGKGLNTEAFF.

V and J are TRBV18 and TRBJ1-5; D is undetermined. Trimming took 5 bases from V and 4 from J, leaving 6 bases between them. CDR1 KGHSH and CDR2 LQKENI come from the germline V gene. The CDR3 is 12 residues long. CDR3 protein: CASSTGNQPQHF. The CDR3 DNA reads as TGTGCCAGCTCAACGGGGAATCAGCCCCAGCATTTT.

The chain links TRBV14 to TRBJ2-7; TRBD2 might be the D (6 bases). The V end lost 4 bases, the J end lost 3 bases, and 16 bases lay between the germline ends. From germline, CDR1 is SGHDN and CDR2 FVKESK. This CDR3 is built from 15 residues. CDR3 sequence (DNA): TGTGCCAGCAGCCCGTTCCAGGTGGGACTCTACGAGCAGTACTTC. Translated, it gives CASSPFQVGLYEQYF.

This chain links TRBV19 with TRBJ1-1; a possible D gene is TRBD1 (6 bases). V was trimmed by 5 bases and J by 1 base, leaving 11 bases between them. CDR3 length: 14 residues. Per germline, CDR1 LNHDA and CDR2 SQIVND (reference sequence). This CDR3 reads CASSAPTGNTEAFF. As DNA, the CDR3 is TGTGCCAGTAGTGCCCCGACAGGGAACACTGAAGCTTTCTTT.

The chain uses TRBV24-1 and TRBJ2-5, with TRBD2 as a possible D gene (5 bases). The CDR3 is 16 residues long. Germline V gene lookup returns CDR1 KGHDR and CDR2 SFDVKD. Deletions cut 3 bases from V and 2 bases from J, with 15 bases between. CDR3 nucleotide sequence: TGTGCCACCAGTGATCCACTCCGGACGGGGCAAGAGACCCAGTACTTC. Translating it yields CATSDPLRTGQETQYF.

V usage is TRBV7-9 and J usage is TRBJ1-3; tentative D call: TRBD1 (5 bases). The CDR3 runs to 16 residues. Germline V gene data show CDR1 as SEHNR and CDR2 as FQNEAQ (reference sequence). V was cut by 5 bases and J by 2 bases, with 16 bases left in between. The CDR3 DNA follows: TGTGCCAGCAGCCAGCGGGGCAGGCAAGCTGGAAACACCATATATTTT. Amino acids: CASSQRGRQAGNTIYF.

The chain links TRBV18 to TRBJ1-2; 8 bases agree with TRBD1. Germline V gives CDR1 KGHSH, CDR2 LQKENI. The V and J ends lost 3 bases and 7 bases, in that order; junction bases with no gene match: 10. The CDR3 has 15 amino acids. CDR3 residues: CASSPTGDRGGGYTF. CDR3 coding DNA: TGTGCCAGCTCACCGACGGGAGACAGGGGTGGTGGCTACACCTTC.

This chain connects TRBV6-4 to TRBJ2-7; 9 nucleotides line up with TRBD1. In germline, CDR1 is MRHNA, CDR2 SNTAGT. V lost 8 bases, J lost 0 bases, and 5 bases stayed unmatched. The CDR3 loop spans 14 amino acids. The CDR3 reads CASGWGQGSYEQYF. As DNA, the CDR3 is TGTGCCAGCGGGTGGGGACAGGGCTCCTACGAGCAGTACTTC.

This chain uses TRBV9 with TRBJ2-1, with TRBD2 as a possible D gene (5 bases). There are 15 residues in the CDR3. Between the trimmed V and J ends, which lost 0 bases and 0 bases, there was a span of 7 bases. Germline loops: CDR1 SGDLS, CDR2 YYNGEE. This CDR3 reads CASSVVGDSYNEQFF. In nucleotides, the CDR3 is TGTGCCAGCAGCGTAGTCGGGGACTCCTACAATGAGCAGTTCTTC.

This clone was detected only once. The chain uses TRBV15 and TRBJ2-4; 7 positions agree with TRBD2. In germline, CDR1 is LNHNV, CDR2 YYDKDF (reference sequence). V gave up 1 base and J gave up 5 bases; unmatched junction bases: 5. The CDR3 consists of 15 residues. The CDR3: CATSRVRGGQNIQYF. The DNA of the CDR3 is TGTGCCACCAGCAGAGTTAGGGGAGGGCAAAACATTCAGTACTTC.

V is TRBV27 and J is TRBJ1-2; 7 bases are a match to TRBD1. This CDR3 is built from 14 residues. CDR1 is MNHEY and CDR2 is SMNVEV in the germline V gene (reference sequence). J was trimmed by 4 bases and V by 4 bases; bases with no gene match: 6. CDR3 coding DNA: TGTGCCAGCAGTTCGACAGGGCCTCTCTATGGCTACACCTTC. Its protein product is CASSSTGPLYGYTF.

The table lists this clone with a count of one. The V gene is TRBV7-3, the J gene TRBJ2-3, with 7 bases identical to TRBD2. Losses at the gene ends were 5 bases for V and 9 bases for J; bases not matched to a gene: 11. The CDR3 extends over 14 amino acids. The V gene's germline CDR1 is SGHTA and CDR2 FQGTGA. The CDR3 loop is CASSTSPGGGTQYF. CDR3 nucleotide sequence: TGTGCCAGCAGCACATCCCCGGGGGGAGGCACGCAGTATTTT.

The V gene is TRBV30, the J gene TRBJ1-4; D gene uncertain. The germline gives CDR1 GTSNPN, CDR2 SVGIG (reference sequence). CDR3 length equals 13 residues. Trimming stripped 2 bases from V and 8 bases from J, with 12 bases between. The CDR3 here is CAWSTAAGEKLFF. The CDR3 nucleotides read TGTGCCTGGAGTACGGCAGCGGGCGAAAAACTGTTTTTT. Combining the CDR3 with reference TRBV30 and TRBJ1-4 gives the whole variable domain SQTIHQWPATLVQPVGSPLSLECTVEGTSNPNLYWYRQAAGRGLQLLFYSVGIGQISSEVPQNLSASRPQDRQFILSSKKLLLSDSGFYLCAWSTAAGEKLFFGSGTQLSVL.

The rearrangement joins TRBV12-3 or TRBV12-4 to TRBJ1-2, with TRBD1 as a possible D gene (5 bases). The germline V and J ends were trimmed by 4 bases and 13 bases, with 13 bases remaining between them. The CDR3 covers 11 residues. In DNA form, the CDR3 reads TGTGCCAGCAGTTCACCGGGGGAGTGCACCTTC. Encoded protein: CASSSPGECTF.

This clone was found a few times. This rearrangement joins TRBV5-1 to TRBJ1-4; perhaps TRBD1 as D (6 bases). V was cut by 0 bases and J by 5 bases, with 14 bases left in between. The CDR3 is 16 residues long. Germline assignment: CDR1 SGHRS and CDR2 YFSETQ. The CDR3 region has the DNA TGCGCCAGCAGCTTGGCTACGGGAGGGGGAAATGAAAAACTGTTTTTT. Encoded protein: CASSLATGGGNEKLFF.